This T cell receptor beta chain was documented in a study of cytomegalovirus exposure and HLA in healthy donors. Notes on the study in general: Reportedly, HLA-A and HLA-B alleles of most subjects were accurately predicted from TCR beta. Highly shared variants forming one cluster were likely a sequencing artifact.

It was with 60 Vbeta and 13 Jbeta primers that the PCR ran. Profiling relied on immunoSEQ multiplex PCR, and the TCRdb table lists in-frame clones only, not all of them. This table has about 200,000 clones, 60% to 85% appearing once. This clone turned up a few times. Its antigen remains unknown. The CDR3 has 12 amino acids. Trimming cost V 6 bases and J 8 bases, with 11 bases left between them. Germline values: CDR1 KGHSH, CDR2 LQKENI. The sequence was collected from a middle-aged man in good health and CMV-seronegative. Sequencing was performed on PBMCs. V usage is TRBV18 and J usage is TRBJ2-1; D is possibly TRBD2 (6 bases). The DNA of the CDR3 is TGTGCCAGCTCGGGCGGGATGTATGAGCAGTTCTTC. It codes for CASSGGMYEQFF.